This entry concerns a single T cell receptor (beta chain). The data were obtained in a study of OX40 agonist ivuxolimab in advanced cancers. V was clipped by 4 bases and J by 3 bases; unmatched bases: 4. Germline lookup yields CDR1 SGHNT and CDR2 YYREEE (reference sequence). This CDR3 region has 15 residues. The table came from immunoSEQ multiplex PCR; TCRdb's copy has only in-frame clones and leaves some out. The sample contains 35,000 to 45,000 clones, 82% of which appear only once. This chain links TRBV5-4 with TRBJ2-5; 12 nucleotides align to TRBD2. Source: CD4+ or CD8+ T cells sorted from blood, taken in a trial of the OX40 agonist ivuxolimab. The clonotype was recovered from an adult with an advanced solid tumor such as melanoma, head and neck, liver or kidney cancer. The CDR3 sequence is CASSMRLAGEETQYF. In nucleotides, the CDR3 is TGTGCCAGCAGCATGCGACTAGCGGGAGAAGAGACCCAGTACTTC.